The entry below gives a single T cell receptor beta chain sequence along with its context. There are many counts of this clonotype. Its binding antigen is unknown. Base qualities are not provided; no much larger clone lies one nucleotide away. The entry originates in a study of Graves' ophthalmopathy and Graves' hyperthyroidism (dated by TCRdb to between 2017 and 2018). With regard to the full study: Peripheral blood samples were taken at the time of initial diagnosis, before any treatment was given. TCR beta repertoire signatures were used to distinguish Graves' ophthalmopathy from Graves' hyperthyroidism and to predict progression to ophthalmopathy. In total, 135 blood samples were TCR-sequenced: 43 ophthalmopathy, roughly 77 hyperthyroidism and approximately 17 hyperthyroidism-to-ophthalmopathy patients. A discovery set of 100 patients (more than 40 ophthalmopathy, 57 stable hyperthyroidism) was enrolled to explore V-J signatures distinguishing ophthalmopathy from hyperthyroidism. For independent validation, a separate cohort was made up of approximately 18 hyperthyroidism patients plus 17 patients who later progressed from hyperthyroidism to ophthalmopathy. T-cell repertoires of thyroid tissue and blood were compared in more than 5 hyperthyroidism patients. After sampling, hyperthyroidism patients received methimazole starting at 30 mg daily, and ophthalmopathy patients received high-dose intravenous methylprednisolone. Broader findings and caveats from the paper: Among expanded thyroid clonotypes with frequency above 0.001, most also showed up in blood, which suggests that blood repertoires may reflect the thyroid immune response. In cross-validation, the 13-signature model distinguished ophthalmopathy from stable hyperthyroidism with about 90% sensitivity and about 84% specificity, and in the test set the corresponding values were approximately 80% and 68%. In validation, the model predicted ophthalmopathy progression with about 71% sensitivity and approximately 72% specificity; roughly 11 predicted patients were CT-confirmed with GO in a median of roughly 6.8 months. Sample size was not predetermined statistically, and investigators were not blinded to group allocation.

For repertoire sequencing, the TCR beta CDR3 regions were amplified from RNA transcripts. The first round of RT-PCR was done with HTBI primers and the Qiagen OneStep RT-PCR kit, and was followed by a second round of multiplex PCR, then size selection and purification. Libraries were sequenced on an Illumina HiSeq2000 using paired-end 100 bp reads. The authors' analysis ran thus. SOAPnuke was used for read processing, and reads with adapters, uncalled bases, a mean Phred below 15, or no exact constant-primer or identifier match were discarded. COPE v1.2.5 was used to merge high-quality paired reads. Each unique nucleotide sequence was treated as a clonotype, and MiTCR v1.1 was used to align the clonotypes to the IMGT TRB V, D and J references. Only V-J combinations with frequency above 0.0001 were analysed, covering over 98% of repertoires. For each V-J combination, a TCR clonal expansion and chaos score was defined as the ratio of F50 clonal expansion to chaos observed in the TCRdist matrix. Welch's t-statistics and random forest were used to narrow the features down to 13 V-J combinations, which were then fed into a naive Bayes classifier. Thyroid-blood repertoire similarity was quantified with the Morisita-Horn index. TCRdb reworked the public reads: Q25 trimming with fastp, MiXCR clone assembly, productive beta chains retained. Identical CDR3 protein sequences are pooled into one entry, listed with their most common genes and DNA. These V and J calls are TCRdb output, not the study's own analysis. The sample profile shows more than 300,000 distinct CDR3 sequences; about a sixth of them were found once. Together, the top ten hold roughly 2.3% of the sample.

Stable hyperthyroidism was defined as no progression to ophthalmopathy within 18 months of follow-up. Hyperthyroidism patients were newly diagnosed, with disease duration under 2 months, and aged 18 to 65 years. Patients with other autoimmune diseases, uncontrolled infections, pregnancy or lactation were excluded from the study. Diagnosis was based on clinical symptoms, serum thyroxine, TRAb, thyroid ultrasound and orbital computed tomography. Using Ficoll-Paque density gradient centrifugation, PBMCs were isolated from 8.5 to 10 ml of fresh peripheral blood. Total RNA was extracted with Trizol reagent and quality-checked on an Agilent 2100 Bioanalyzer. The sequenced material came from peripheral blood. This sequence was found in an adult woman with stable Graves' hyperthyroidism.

At the DNA level, the sequence is TGTGCCATCAGGGGACAGGACTCTATCCAGGAGGGTTACACCTTC. This yields the protein CAIRGQDSIQEGYTF. This receptor chain uses TRBV10-3 and TRBJ1-2, with TRBD1 identical over 8 junction bases. The junction shows trimming of 6 bases on V and 11 bases on J, and the gene matches do not reach 17 bases of it. From the cysteine through the phenylalanine, the CDR3 covers 15 amino acids. The CDR3 DNA has 45 bases and is translated from base 1. The germline V gene sets CDR1 to ENHRY and CDR2 to SYGVKD.